This is a list of T cell receptor beta chains from one sample in a study of cytomegalovirus exposure and HLA in healthy donors. TCRdb's copy holds only in-frame clones and misses some; the assay was immunoSEQ multiplex PCR. The table includes some 190,000 clones, 80% to 85% detected once. The sequenced material came from PBMCs. The origin of the receptors is a woman in her thirties or forties in good health and CMV-seronegative. Each CDR3 is given with its conserved first and last residue. The order of the fields is clone size, D gene, J gene, V gene, CDR3 length, CDR3 DNA, CDR3 protein. The D gene is left open where the match is weak. The listing skips clone size in some rows; elsewhere it reads once, few, many or a size class.

. TRBD2 TRBJ2-3 TRBV4-1 17 TGCGCCAGCAGCCCCGCCGGACTAGCGGGACTCACAGATACGCAGTATTTT CASSPAGLAGLTDTQYF
. TRBD1 TRBJ1-3 TRBV5-1 16 TGCGCCAGCAGTCCTCCGGGACAGGGGTCCGGAAACACCATATATTTT CASSPPGQGSGNTIYF
. . TRBJ1-2 TRBV7-8 14 TGTGCCAGCAGCTTAGGACCAGGGTCTTATGGCTACACCTTC CASSLGPGSYGYTF
. TRBD1 TRBJ2-1 TRBV19 12 TGTGCCAGTAGCCGGACAGGGAATGAGCAGTTCTTC CASSRTGNEQFF
. TRBD2 TRBJ2-1 TRBV4-1 20 TGCGCCAGCAGCCAACCTTCCGGGACTAGCGGGAGGGCCTGGGGGAATGAGCAGTTCTTC CASSQPSGTSGRAWGNEQFF
. . TRBJ1-2 TRBV27 15 TGTGCCAGCAGTTTATTGCCAGGGGTTACGGAAGGCTACACCTTC CASSLLPGVTEGYTF
. . TRBJ2-2 TRBV7-8 16 TGTGCCAGCAGCTTAAGGATGGGGCAGAACACCGGGGAGCTGTTTTTT CASSLRMGQNTGELFF
once . TRBJ1-2 TRBV19 14 TGTGCCAGTAGTATCTTCAGGGATCTGCCTGGCTACACCTTC CASSIFRDLPGYTF
. . TRBJ2-3 TRBV7-9 11 TGTGCCAGCAGCCCCGCAGATACGCAGTATTTT CASSPADTQYF
. TRBD1 TRBJ2-6 TRBV18 16 TGTGCCAGCTCACCGACAGGGGCCCCCCGGGCCAACGTCCTGACTTTC CASSPTGAPRANVLTF
. . TRBJ1-1 TRBV27 16 TGTGCCAGCAGTTTAACCGGACAGTCGGGGTTCACTGAAGCTTTCTTT CASSLTGQSGFTEAFF
few TRBD1 TRBJ1-6 TRBV5-6 16 TGTGCCAGCAGCCCCCTGGGACAGAGGGCTAATTCACCCCTCCACTTT CASSPLGQRANSPLHF
. TRBD2 TRBJ2-2 TRBV7-6 16 TGTGCCAGCAGCTTAGCTAGCGGGACGAACACCGGGGAGCTGTTTTTT CASSLASGTNTGELFF
. TRBD2 TRBJ2-7 TRBV18 15 TGTGCCAGCTCACCATCGGGACTAGACTCCTACGAGCAGTACTTC CASSPSGLDSYEQYF
. . TRBJ1-1 TRBV11-3 13 TGTGCCAGCAGTTCCAGACAGGTTCGAGGAGCTTTCTTT CASSSRQVRGAFF
few TRBD1 TRBJ1-2 TRBV7-2 12 TGTGCCAGCAGCCAGACAGGGTCTGGCTACACCTTC CASSQTGSGYTF
. TRBD1 TRBJ1-2 TRBV6-4 15 TGTGCCAGCAGTGACACCCCGACAGGGATCTATGGCTACACCTTC CASSDTPTGIYGYTF
. TRBD2 TRBJ2-4 TRBV29-1 14 TGCAGCGTTGTTGGGGGGGGGAACGAAAACAGTCAGTACTTC CSVVGGGNENSQYF
. . TRBJ2-1 TRBV5-6 13 TGTGCCAGCAGCCAGCCCCTGGGCCACGGACAGTTCTTC CASSQPLGHGQFF
. . TRBJ2-3 TRBV5-1 14 TGCGCCAGCAGCTTGGATCGGGAAGTAGATACGCAGTATTTT CASSLDREVDTQYF
. . TRBJ2-6 TRBV7-2 16 TGTGCCAGCAGCTTAGCGCGCAACTCTGGGGCCAACGTCCTGACTTTC CASSLARNSGANVLTF
. TRBD2 TRBJ2-3 TRBV4-1 17 TGCGCCAGCAGCCGCACGGGGCTAGCGGACGTCACAGATACGCAGTATTTT CASSRTGLADVTDTQYF
. . TRBJ2-2 TRBV30 12 TGTGCCTGGAGTGTACAGGGCGGGGAGCTGTTTTTT CAWSVQGGELFF
. . TRBJ1-1 TRBV6-6 15 TGTGCCAGCAGTTACCCGGGGGAAATGAACACTGAAGCTTTCTTT CASSYPGEMNTEAFF
few TRBD1 TRBJ2-5 TRBV6-4 15 TGTGCCAGCAGTGAGGGGCAGGGGGCTCAAGAGACCCAGTACTTC CASSEGQGAQETQYF
. . TRBJ1-4 TRBV9 16 TGTGCCAGCAGCGTCGCTCCTCTAATCGGGAGTGAAAAACTGTTTTTT CASSVAPLIGSEKLFF
. . TRBJ1-4 TRBV10-3 16 TGTGCCATCAGTGAGTCGTCAGGGCCAACTAATGAAAAACTGTTTTTT CAISESSGPTNEKLFF
. . TRBJ1-3 TRBV11-3 15 TGTGCCAGCAGCATCAGGCCGGGGGACTCGGACACCATATATTTT CASSIRPGDSDTIYF
. TRBD1 TRBJ1-4 TRBV12-5 16 TGTGCTAGTGGTCCGGGACAGGGGGCAACTAATGAAAAACTGTTTTTT CASGPGQGATNEKLFF
. . TRBJ1-1 TRBV19 14 TGTGCCAGTAGCATAACGGTGTTGGTTAATGAAGCTTTCTTT CASSITVLVNEAFF
. . TRBJ2-1 TRBV7-9 14 TGTGCCAGCAGCCCTCTATACCTAGGCAATGAGCAGTTCTTC CASSPLYLGNEQFF
. . TRBJ1-2 TRBV7-8 15 TGTGCCAGCAGCCGCCGGTTGGACAGCTCCTATGGCTACACCTTC CASSRRLDSSYGYTF
. . TRBJ1-1 TRBV7-2 13 TGTGCCAGCAGCTTTGCGTCGAGAACTGAAGCTTTCTTT CASSFASRTEAFF
. . TRBJ2-7 TRBV2 13 TGTGCCAGCACACCGGGATATCTCAACGAGCAGTACTTC CASTPGYLNEQYF
. TRBD1 TRBJ1-2 TRBV7-9 15 TGTGCCAGCAGCCCTAAGGGACAGGCAGTTTATGGCTACACCTTC CASSPKGQAVYGYTF